The following is a TCR beta chain sequence with its context. Its antigen is not yet known. No base-level quality is on record; no much larger clone is a single base apart. V is cut back by 5 bases and J by 7 bases, with 4 bases in the junction unmatched. The CDR3, cysteine through phenylalanine, is 13 amino acids long. The DNA shown is the 39-base CDR3, in frame from base 1. CDR1 MNHEY and CDR2 SVGAGI are derived from the germline V gene. This specimen comes from a study of control samples from healthy donors and cancer patients (TCRdb year 2020). Libraries were prepared through the immunoSEQ multiplex PCR assay. Not all clones reach the TCRdb copy of this immuneACCESS table, which keeps in-frame sequences only. Checked studies attribute under half of the gap to unresolved V genes and leave the rest unexplained. The sample table shows 150,000 to 200,000 clones, and about 90% are seen once. Around 5% of the sample belongs to the ten largest clones.

This chain is built from TRBV6-5 and TRBJ2-7, and 11 bases in between align with TRBD1. Specimen: blood. The clonotype originates from a woman between 25 and 40 years old in good health. Here the CDR3 is given as CASSTGTGGEQYF. In nucleotides, the sequence is TGTGCCAGCAGTACCGGGACAGGGGGGGAGCAGTACTTC.